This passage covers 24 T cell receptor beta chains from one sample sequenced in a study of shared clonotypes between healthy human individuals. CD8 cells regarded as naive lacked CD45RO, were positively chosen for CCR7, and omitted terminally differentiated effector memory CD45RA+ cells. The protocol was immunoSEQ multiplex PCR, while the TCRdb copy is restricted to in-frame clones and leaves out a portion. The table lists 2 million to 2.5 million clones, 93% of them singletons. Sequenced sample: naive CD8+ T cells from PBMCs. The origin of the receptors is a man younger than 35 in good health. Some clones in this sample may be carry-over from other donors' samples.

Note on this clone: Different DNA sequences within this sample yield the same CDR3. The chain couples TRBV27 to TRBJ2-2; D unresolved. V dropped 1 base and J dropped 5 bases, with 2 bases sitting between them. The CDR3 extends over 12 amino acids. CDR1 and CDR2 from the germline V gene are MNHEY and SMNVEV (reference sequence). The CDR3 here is CASSLLTGELFF. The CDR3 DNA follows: TGTGCCAGCAGTTTATTGACCGGGGAGCTGTTTTTT.

The DNA for the CDR3 is TGCGCCAGCAGCCAAGCACCAGGGGGATCCGAGCAGTACTTC. Translation gives CASSQAPGGSEQYF. The chain links TRBV4-1 to TRBJ2-7, with 7 nucleotides matching TRBD1. The CDR3 sequence is 14 residues long. Per germline, CDR1 MGHRA and CDR2 YSYEKL. With V trimmed by 1 base and J by 6 bases, 6 bases remained unmatched.

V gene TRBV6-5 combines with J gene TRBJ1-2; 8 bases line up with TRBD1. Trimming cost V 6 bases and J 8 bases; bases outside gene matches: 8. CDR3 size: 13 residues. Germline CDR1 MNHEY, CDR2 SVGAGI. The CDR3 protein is CASSDRGTGGYTF. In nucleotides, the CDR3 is TGTGCCAGCAGCGACAGGGGAACTGGGGGCTACACCTTC.

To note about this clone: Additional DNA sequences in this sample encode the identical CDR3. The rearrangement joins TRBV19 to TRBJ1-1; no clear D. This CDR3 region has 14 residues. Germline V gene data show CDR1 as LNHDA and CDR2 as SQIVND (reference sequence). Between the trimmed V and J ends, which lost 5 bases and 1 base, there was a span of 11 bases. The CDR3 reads CASSGRTGNTEAFF. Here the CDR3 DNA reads TGTGCCAGTAGTGGCCGGACGGGGAACACTGAAGCTTTCTTT.

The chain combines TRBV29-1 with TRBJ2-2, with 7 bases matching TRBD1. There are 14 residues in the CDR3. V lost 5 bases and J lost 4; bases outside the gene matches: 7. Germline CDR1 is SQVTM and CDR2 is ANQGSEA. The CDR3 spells CSVQGGDGTGELFF. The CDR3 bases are TGCAGCGTTCAAGGGGGCGATGGCACCGGGGAGCTGTTTTTT.

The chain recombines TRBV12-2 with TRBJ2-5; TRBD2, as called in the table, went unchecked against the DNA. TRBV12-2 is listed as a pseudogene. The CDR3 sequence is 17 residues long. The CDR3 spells CASRLGASGRAGETQYF. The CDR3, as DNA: TGTGCAAGTCGCTTAGGAGCTAGCGGGAGGGCGGGAGAGACCCAGTACTTC.

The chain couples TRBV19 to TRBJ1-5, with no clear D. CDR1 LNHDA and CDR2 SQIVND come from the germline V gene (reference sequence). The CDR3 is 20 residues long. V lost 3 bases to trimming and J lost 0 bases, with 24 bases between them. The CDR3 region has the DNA TGTGCCAGTAGTATGGAGTGGCCAGGCGAAGCTCGTTATAGCAATCAGCCCCAGCATTTT. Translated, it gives CASSMEWPGEARYSNQPQHF. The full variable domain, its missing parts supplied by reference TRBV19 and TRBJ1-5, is DGGITQSPKYLFRKEGQNVTLSCEQNLNHDAMYWYRQDPGQGLRLIYYSQIVNDFQKGDIAEGYSVSREKKESFPLTVTSAQKNPTAFYLCASSMEWPGEARYSNQPQHFGDGTRLSIL.

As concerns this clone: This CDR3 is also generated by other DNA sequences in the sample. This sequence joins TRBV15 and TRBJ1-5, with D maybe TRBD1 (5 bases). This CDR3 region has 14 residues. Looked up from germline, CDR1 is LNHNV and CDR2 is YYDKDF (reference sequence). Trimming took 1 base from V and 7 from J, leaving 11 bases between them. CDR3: CATSRGAGNQPQHF. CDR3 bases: TGTGCCACCAGCAGAGGGGCAGGGAACCAGCCCCAGCATTTT. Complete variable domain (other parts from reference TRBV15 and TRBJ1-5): DAMVIQNPRYQVTQFGKPVTLSCSQTLNHNVMYWYQQKSSQAPKLLFHYYDKDFNNEADTPDNFQSRRPNTSFCFLDIRSPGLGDTAMYLCATSRGAGNQPQHFGDGTRLSIL.

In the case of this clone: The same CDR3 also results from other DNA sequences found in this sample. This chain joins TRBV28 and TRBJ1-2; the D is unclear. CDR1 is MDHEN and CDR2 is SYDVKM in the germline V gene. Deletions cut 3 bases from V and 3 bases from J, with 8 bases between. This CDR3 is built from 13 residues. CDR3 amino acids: CASSFRVDYGYTF. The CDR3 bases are TGTGCCAGCAGTTTTCGTGTTGACTATGGCTACACCTTC.

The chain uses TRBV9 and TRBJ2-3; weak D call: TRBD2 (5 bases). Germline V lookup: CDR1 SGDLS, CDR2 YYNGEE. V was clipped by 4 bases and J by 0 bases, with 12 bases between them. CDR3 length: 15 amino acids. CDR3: CASSQSGSSTDTQYF. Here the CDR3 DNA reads TGTGCCAGCAGCCAGAGCGGATCTAGCACAGATACGCAGTATTTT.

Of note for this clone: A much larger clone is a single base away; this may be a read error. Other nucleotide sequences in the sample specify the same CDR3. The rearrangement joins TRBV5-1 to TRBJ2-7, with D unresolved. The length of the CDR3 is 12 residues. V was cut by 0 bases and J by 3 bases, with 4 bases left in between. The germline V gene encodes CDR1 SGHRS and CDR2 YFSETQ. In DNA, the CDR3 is TGCGCCAGCAGCTTGGTCAGCTACGAGCAGTACTTC. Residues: CASSLVSYEQYF.

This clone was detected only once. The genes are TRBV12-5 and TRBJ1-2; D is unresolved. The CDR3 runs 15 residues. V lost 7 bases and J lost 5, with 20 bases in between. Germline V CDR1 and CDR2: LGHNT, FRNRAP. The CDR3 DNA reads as TGTGCTAGTGCCCCCAACCGAGGGAAACTATATGGCTACACCTTC. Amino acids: CASAPNRGKLYGYTF.

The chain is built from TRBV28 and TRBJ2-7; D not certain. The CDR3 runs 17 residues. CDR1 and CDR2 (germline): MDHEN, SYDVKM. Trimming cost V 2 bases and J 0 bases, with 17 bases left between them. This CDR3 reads CASSLDRSAASSYEQYF. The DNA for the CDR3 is TGTGCCAGCAGTTTAGATCGGTCGGCGGCGAGCTCCTACGAGCAGTACTTC.

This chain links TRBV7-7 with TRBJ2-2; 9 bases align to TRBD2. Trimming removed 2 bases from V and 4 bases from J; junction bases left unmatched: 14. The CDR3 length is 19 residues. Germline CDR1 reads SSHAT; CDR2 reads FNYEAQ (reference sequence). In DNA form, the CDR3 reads TGTGCCAGCAGCTTAAATTCGGGCGGGAGGGCCCATGGCACCGGGGAGCTGTTTTTT. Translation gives CASSLNSGGRAHGTGELFF.

CDR3 protein: CASSELAGGFYEQFF. For the CDR3, the DNA is TGTGCCAGCAGTGAATTAGCGGGAGGTTTTTATGAGCAGTTCTTC. V and J are TRBV2 and TRBJ2-1; 10 bases are a match to TRBD2. Trimming cost V 2 bases and J 8 bases; bases outside gene matches: 6. In germline, CDR1 is SNHLY, CDR2 FYNNEI. The CDR3 is 15 residues long.

CDR3 nucleotides: TGTGCCAGCAGTTATGGGCCAGACAGCCAAGAGACCCAGTACTTC. This translates into CASSYGPDSQETQYF. The chain links TRBV6-5 to TRBJ2-5; TRBD1 might be the D (5 bases). The length of the CDR3 is 15 residues. V was trimmed by 3 bases and J by 1 base, leaving 12 bases between them. CDR1 and CDR2 (germline): MNHEY, SVGAGI.

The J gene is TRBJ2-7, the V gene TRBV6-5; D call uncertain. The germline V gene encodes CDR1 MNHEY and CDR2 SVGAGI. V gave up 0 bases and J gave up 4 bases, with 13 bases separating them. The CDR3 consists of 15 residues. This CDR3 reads CASSYSKAGVYEQYF. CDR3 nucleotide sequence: TGTGCCAGCAGTTACTCGAAGGCAGGAGTATACGAGCAGTACTTC.

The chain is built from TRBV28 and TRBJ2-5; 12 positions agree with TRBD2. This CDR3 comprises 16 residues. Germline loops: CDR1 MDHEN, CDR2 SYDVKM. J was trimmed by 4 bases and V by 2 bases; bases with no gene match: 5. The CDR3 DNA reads TGTGCCAGCAGTTTACGCCTAGCGGGAGGGTCAGAGACCCAGTACTTC. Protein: CASSLRLAGGSETQYF.

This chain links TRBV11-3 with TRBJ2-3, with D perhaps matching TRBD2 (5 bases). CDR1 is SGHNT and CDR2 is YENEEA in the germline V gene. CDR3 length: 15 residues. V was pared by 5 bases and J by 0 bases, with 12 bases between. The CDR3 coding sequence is TGTGCCAGCAGCCCAGGACTTCCCAGCACAGATACGCAGTATTTT. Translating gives CASSPGLPSTDTQYF.

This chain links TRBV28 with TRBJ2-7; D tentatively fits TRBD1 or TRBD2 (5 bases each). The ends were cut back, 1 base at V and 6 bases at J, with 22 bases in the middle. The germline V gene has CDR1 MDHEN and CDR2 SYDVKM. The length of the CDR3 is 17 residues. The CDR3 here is CASSLYSPSGPLLEQYF. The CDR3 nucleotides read TGTGCCAGCAGTTTATACTCCCCCTCGGGGCCCCTCCTCGAGCAGTACTTC.

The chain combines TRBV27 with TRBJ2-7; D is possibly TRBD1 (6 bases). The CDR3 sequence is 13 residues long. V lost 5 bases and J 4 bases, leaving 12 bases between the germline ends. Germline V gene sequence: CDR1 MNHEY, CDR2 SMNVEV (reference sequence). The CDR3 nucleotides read TGTGCCAGCAGTCGGGACACGACATACGAGCAGTACTTC. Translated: CASSRDTTYEQYF.

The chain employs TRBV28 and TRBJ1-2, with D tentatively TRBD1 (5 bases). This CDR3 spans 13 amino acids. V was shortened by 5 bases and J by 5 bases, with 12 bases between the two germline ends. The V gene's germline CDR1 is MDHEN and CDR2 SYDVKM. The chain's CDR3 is CASSTPGGYGYTF. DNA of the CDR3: TGTGCCAGCAGTACGCCCGGGGGGTATGGCTACACCTTC.

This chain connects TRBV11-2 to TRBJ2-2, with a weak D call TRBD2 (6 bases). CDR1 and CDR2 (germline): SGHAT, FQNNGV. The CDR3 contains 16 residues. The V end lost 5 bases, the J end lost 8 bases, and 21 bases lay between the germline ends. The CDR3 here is CASSNRAKRVGGELFF. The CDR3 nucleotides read TGTGCCAGCAGCAACCGGGCAAAGCGGGTGGGTGGGGAGCTGTTTTTT.

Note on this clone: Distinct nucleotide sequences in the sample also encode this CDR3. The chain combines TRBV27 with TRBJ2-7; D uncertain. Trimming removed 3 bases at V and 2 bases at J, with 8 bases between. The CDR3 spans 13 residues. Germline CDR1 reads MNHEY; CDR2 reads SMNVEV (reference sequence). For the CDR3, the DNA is TGTGCCAGCAGTTTTTCGGCAACCTACGAGCAGTACTTC. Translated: CASSFSATYEQYF.